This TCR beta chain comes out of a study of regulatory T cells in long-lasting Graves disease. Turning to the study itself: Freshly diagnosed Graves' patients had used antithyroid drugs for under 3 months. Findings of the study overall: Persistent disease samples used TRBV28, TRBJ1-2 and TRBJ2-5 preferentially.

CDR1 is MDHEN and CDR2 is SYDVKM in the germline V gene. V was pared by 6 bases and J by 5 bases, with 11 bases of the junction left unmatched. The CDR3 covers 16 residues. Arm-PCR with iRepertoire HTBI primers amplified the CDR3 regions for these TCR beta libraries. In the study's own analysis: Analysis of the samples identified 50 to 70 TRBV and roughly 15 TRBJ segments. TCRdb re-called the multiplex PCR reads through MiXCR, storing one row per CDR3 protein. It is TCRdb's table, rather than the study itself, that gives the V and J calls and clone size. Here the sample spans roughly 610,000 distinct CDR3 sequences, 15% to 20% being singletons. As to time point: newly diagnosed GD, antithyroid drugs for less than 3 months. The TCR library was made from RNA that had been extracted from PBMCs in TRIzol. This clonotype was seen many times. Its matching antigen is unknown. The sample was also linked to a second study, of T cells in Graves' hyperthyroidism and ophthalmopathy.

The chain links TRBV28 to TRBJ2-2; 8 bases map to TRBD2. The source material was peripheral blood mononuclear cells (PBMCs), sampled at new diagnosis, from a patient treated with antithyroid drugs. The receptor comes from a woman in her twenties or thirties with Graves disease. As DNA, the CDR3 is TGTGCCAGCAGCCTTTTGGCGGGAGGAGGAACCGGGGAGCTGTTTTTT. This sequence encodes CASSLLAGGGTGELFF.